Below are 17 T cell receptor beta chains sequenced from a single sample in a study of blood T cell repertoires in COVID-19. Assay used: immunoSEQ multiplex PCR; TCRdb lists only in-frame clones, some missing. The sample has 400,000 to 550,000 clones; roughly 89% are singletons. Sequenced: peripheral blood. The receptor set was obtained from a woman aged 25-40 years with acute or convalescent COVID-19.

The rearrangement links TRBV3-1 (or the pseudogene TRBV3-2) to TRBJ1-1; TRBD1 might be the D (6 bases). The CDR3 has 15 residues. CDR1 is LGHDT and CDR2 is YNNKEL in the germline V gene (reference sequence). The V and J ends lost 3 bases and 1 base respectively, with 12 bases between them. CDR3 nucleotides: TGTGCCAGCAGCCAGCCGGGACAAACGAACACTGAAGCTTTCTTT. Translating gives CASSQPGQTNTEAFF.

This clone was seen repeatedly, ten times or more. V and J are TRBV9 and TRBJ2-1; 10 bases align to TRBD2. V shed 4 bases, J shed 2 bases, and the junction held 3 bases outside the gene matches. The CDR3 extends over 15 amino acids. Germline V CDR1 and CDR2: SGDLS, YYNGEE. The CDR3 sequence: CASSTSGETYNEQFF. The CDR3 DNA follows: TGTGCCAGCAGCACTAGCGGGGAGACCTACAATGAGCAGTTCTTC.

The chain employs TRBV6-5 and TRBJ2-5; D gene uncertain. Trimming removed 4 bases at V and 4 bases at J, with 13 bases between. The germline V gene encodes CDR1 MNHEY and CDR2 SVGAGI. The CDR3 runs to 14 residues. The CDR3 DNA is TGTGCCAGCAGTTTGACTCTGCCCAGAGAGACCCAGTACTTC. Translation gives CASSLTLPRETQYF.

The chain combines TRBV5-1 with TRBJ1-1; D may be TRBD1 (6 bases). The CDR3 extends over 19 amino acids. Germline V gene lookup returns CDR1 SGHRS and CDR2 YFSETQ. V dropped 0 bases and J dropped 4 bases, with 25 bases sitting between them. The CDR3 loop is CASSLEVYGQTPLSTEAFF. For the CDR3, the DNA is TGCGCCAGCAGCTTGGAGGTGTACGGACAGACACCTCTTAGCACTGAAGCTTTCTTT.

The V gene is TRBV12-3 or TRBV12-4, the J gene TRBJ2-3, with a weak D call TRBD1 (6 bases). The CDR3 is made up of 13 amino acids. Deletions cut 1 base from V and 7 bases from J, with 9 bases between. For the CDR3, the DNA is TGTGCCAGCAGTTTAGTTAGGGGGAATACGCAGTATTTT. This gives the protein CASSLVRGNTQYF.

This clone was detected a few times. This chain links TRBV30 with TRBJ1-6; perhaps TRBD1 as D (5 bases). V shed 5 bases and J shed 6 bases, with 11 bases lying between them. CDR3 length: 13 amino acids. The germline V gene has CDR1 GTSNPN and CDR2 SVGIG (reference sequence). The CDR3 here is CAWGAGSNSPLHF. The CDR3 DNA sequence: TGTGCCTGGGGGGCAGGGTCTAATTCACCCCTCCACTTT.

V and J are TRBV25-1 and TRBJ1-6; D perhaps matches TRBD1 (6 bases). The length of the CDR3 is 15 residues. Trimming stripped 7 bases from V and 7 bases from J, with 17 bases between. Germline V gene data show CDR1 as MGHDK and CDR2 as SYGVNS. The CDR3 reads CASTQFGGANSPLHF. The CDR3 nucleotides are TGTGCCAGCACTCAATTCGGGGGGGCCAATTCACCCCTCCACTTT.

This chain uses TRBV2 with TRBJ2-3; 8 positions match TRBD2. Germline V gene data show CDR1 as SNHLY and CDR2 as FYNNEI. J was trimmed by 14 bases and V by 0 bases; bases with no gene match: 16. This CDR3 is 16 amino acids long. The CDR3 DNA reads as TGTGCCAGCAGTGAAGCAGACGAACCGACAGCGGGAGTGGGGTATTTT. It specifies CASSEADEPTAGVGYF.

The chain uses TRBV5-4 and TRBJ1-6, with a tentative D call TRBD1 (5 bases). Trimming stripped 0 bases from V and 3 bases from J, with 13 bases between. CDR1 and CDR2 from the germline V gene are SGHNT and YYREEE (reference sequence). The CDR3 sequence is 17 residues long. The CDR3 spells CASSLGGVSGYNSPLHF. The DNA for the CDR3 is TGTGCCAGCAGCTTGGGGGGGGTTAGTGGCTATAATTCACCCCTCCACTTT.

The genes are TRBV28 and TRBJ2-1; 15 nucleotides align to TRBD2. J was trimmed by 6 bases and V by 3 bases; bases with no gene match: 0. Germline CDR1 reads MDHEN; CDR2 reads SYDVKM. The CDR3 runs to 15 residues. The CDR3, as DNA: TGTGCCAGCAGTTTGGGACTAGCGGGGGGCAATGAGCAGTTCTTC. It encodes CASSLGLAGGNEQFF.

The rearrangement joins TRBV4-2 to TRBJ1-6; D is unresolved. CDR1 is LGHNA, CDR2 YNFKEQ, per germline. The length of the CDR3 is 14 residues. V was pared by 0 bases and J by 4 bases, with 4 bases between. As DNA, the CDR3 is TGTGCCAGCAGCCAAGACGGTTATAATTCACCCCTCCACTTT. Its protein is CASSQDGYNSPLHF.

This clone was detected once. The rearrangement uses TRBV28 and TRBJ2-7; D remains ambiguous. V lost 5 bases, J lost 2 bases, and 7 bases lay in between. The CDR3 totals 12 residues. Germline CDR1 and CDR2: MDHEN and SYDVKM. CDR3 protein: CASSPPTYEQYF. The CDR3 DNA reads TGTGCCAGCAGTCCACCTACCTACGAGCAGTACTTC. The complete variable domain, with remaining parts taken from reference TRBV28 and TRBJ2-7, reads DVKVTQSSRYLVKRTGEKVFLECVQDMDHENMFWYRQDPGLGLRLIYFSYDVKMKEKGDIPEGYSVSREKKERFSLILESASTNQTSMYLCASSPPTYEQYFGPGTRLTVT.

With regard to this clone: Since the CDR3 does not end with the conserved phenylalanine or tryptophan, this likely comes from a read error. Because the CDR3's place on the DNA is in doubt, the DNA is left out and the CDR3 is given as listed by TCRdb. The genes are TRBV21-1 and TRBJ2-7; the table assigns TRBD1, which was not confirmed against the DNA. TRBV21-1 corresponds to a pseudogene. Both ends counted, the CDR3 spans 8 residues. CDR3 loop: CASSSCWL.

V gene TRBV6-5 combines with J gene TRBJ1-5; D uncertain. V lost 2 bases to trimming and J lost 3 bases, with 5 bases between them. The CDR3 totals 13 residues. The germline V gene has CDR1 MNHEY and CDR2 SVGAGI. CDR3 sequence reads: CASSYEPNQPQHF. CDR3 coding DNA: TGTGCCAGCAGTTACGAGCCCAATCAGCCCCAGCATTTT.

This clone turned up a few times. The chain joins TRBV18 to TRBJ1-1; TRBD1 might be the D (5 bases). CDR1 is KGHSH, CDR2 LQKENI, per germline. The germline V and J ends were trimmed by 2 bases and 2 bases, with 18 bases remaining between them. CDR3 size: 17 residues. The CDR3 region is CASSPVDDRPFNTEAFF. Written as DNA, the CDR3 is TGTGCCAGCTCACCAGTTGATGACAGACCCTTTAACACTGAAGCTTTCTTT. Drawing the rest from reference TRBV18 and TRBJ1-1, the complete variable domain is NAGVMQNPRHLVRRRGQEARLRCSPMKGHSHVYWYRQLPEEGLKFMVYLQKENIIDESGMPKERFSAEFPKEGPSILRIQQVVRGDSAAYFCASSPVDDRPFNTEAFFGQGTRLTVV.

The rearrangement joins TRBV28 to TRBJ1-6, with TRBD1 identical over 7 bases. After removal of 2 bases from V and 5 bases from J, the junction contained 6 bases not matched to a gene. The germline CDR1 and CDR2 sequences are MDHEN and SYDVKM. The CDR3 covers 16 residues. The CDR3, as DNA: TGTGCCAGCAGTTTAAGGACCGGGACAGATAATTCACCCCTCCACTTT. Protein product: CASSLRTGTDNSPLHF.

The CDR3 sequence: CASSYSGRTSYNEQFF. DNA of the CDR3: TGTGCCAGCAGTTACTCGGGGAGAACATCCTACAATGAGCAGTTCTTC. This chain connects TRBV6-6 to TRBJ2-1; tentatively, D is TRBD2 (5 bases). Trimming cost V 0 bases and J 1 base, with 10 bases left between them. The CDR3 is made up of 16 amino acids. CDR1 and CDR2 from the germline V gene are MNHNY and SVGAGI (reference sequence).